The T cell receptor (beta chain) under discussion was sequenced for a study of human T cells and chemical hapten exposure. This clonotype appeared many times. Using its own MiXCR run on the RACE reads, TCRdb lists one record per CDR3 protein. The data hold some 300,000 distinct CDR3 sequences, with around 5.5% observed a single time. Time point indicated: pre-sensitization, week 0. Described treatment: therapeutic diphenylcyclopropenone sensitization with weekly scalp DPC. Whole blood that had not been fractionated was the source of extracted total RNA. This clonotype was sampled from a woman in her late teens or twenties with alopecia areata. Some clones in this sample may be carry-over from other donors' samples. Specimen: whole blood, collected in connection with sensitization to the hapten diphenylcyclopropenone (DPC).

CDR3 sequence (DNA): TGTGCCAGCAGAACCGGACAGGGGGCAAACGTTGTCAATCAGCCCCAGCATTTT. This encodes CASRTGQGANVVNQPQHF. The rearrangement joins TRBV6-6 to TRBJ1-5; 11 positions match TRBD1. The CDR3 is made up of 18 amino acids. The trim removed 6 bases at V and 3 bases at J, leaving 13 bases unmatched. CDR1 is MNHNY, CDR2 SVGAGI, per germline (reference sequence).